The TCR beta chain described here comes from a study of CD8 T cells in Susac syndrome. Random hexamers served to reverse transcribe roughly 0.45 to 1 ug RNA. TCRdb used MiXCR to reprocess the immunoSEQ multiplex PCR reads, holding one entry per CDR3 protein. This sample has about 180,000 distinct CDR3 sequences; 85% to 95% occur once, and the top ten carry around 0.15%. This CDR3 is 12 amino acids long. CDR1 and CDR2 (germline): SGDLS, YYNGEE. V was clipped by 0 bases and J by 5 bases, with 5 bases between them. TEMRA cells were FACS-enriched, with CD8+ and CD4+ T cells isolated negatively. The chain carries TRBV9 and TRBJ2-5; D remains ambiguous. This receptor was obtained from a human donor with multiple sclerosis. The sample taken for sequencing was CD8+ T cells from PBMCs. The CDR3: CASSVEGETQYF. The CDR3, as DNA: TGTGCCAGCAGCGTAGAAGGGGAGACCCAGTACTTC. Full variable domain (rest looked up from reference TRBV9 and TRBJ2-5): DSGVTQTPKHLITATGQRVTLRCSPRSGDLSVYWYQQSLDQGLQFLIQYYNGEERAKGNILERFSAQQFPDLHSELNLSSLELGDSALYFCASSVEGETQYFGPGTRLLVL.